These 15 T cell receptor beta chains originate from one sample sequenced in a study of regulatory T cells in long-lasting Graves disease. Through Arm-PCR of CDR3 regions and iRepertoire HTBI primers, TCR beta libraries were built. TCRdb recomputed calls from the multiplex PCR reads with MiXCR, one row per CDR3 protein. Here the sample spans around 450,000 distinct CDR3 sequences, roughly 15% being singletons. The sample's time point: newly diagnosed GD, antithyroid drugs for less than 3 months. With RNA extracted from PBMCs as input, the TCR library was made. These data are also associated with another study on T cells in Graves' hyperthyroidism and ophthalmopathy.

The sample was peripheral blood mononuclear cells (PBMCs), taken at new diagnosis, from a patient treated with antithyroid drugs. The receptors shown here come from a woman in her thirties or forties with Graves disease.

Turning to this clonotype: This may be a read error: a much more frequent sequence differs by one nucleotide. The rearrangement uses TRBV3-1 and TRBJ2-1; perhaps TRBD2 as D (6 bases). From germline, CDR1 is LGHDT and CDR2 YNNKEL (reference sequence). V was cut by 4 bases and J by 9 bases, with 13 bases left in between. The CDR3 extends over 13 amino acids. The CDR3 DNA reads as TGTGCCAGCAGCCCTCCCGGGACTCCTGAGCAGTTCTTC. It translates to CASSPPGTPEQFF.

The chain recombines TRBV5-6 with TRBJ2-7; D call uncertain. V was clipped by 0 bases and J by 6 bases, with 13 bases between them. CDR3 length: 14 residues. The germline CDR1 and CDR2 sequences are SGHDT and YYEEEE. In DNA form, the CDR3 reads TGTGCCAGCAGCTTGGGGTTTGGTAATCGCGAGCAGTACTTC. It translates to CASSLGFGNREQYF.

This clonotype was detected many times. The CDR3 DNA sequence: TGTGCCAGCAGTTTTAGGGCAGCCGGTGGCACTGAAGCTTTCTTT. Its protein is CASSFRAAGGTEAFF. J is TRBJ1-1 and V is TRBV12-3 or TRBV12-4; D is unclear. With 3 bases removed from V and 4 bases from J, the gap between germline ends came to 15 bases. The CDR3 is 15 residues long.

This chain joins TRBV13 and TRBJ2-1; 8 nucleotides match TRBD2. The germline CDR1 and CDR2 sequences are PRHDT and FYEKMQ (reference sequence). The junction had 12 bases not matched to a gene; V was cut back by 8 bases and J by 9 bases. The CDR3 is 14 residues long. The CDR3 reads CASGRAGAFGEQFF. The CDR3 nucleotides are TGTGCCAGCGGACGAGCGGGAGCATTCGGTGAGCAGTTCTTC.

Only a few counts were recorded for this clonotype. The gene calls are TRBV20-1 and TRBJ1-5, with D unresolved. This CDR3 spans 16 amino acids. V was trimmed by 1 base and J by 0 bases, leaving 13 bases between them. Germline CDR1 and CDR2: DFQATT and SNEGSKA (reference sequence). The CDR3: CSARVGSLYSNQPQHF. The CDR3 DNA follows: TGCAGTGCTAGAGTCGGAAGCCTCTATAGCAATCAGCCCCAGCATTTT.

The J gene is TRBJ2-2, the V gene TRBV5-4; D call uncertain. The CDR3 loop spans 12 amino acids. The V gene lost 6 bases and the J gene lost 4 bases, with 7 bases spanning the gap. Germline lookup yields CDR1 SGHNT and CDR2 YYREEE (reference sequence). CDR3 protein: CASTTSTGELFF. The DNA for the CDR3 is TGTGCCAGCACCACAAGCACCGGGGAGCTGTTTTTT.

In this sample, this clonotype turned up many times. A much larger clone lies one base from this, so it may be a read error. The chain recombines TRBV7-6 with TRBJ2-3; D unclear. This CDR3 is 12 amino acids long. Per the germline V gene, CDR1 is SGHVS and CDR2 is FNYEAQ. Trimming cost V 5 bases and J 0 bases, with 3 bases left between them. The CDR3 sequence: CASSASTDTQYF. CDR3 coding DNA: TGTGCCAGCAGCGCTAGCACAGATACGCAGTATTTT.

This clonotype was seen many times. CDR3 protein: CASSFGTGTDTQYF. The CDR3 DNA reads as TGTGCCAGCAGTTTTGGGACAGGCACAGATACGCAGTATTTT. The J gene is TRBJ2-3, the V gene TRBV12-3 or TRBV12-4; 7 bases are shared with TRBD1. V gave up 3 bases and J gave up 1 base; unmatched junction bases: 1. This CDR3 is built from 14 residues.

This clonotype was observed at least ten times. The rearrangement links TRBV28 to TRBJ1-2; weak D call: TRBD1 (5 bases). This CDR3 spans 15 amino acids. Germline V lookup: CDR1 MDHEN, CDR2 SYDVKM. With 6 bases removed from V and 3 bases from J, the gap between germline ends came to 17 bases. This CDR3 reads CASRLRGLEDYGYTF. Here the CDR3 DNA reads TGTGCCAGCAGGCTCCGGGGCCTAGAGGACTATGGCTACACCTTC.

This clonotype has ten or more counts. The rearrangement joins TRBV11-3 to TRBJ1-1, with unresolved D. The germline CDR1 and CDR2 sequences are SGHNT and YENEEA. The CDR3 covers 13 residues. Trimming took off 7 bases at V and 5 bases at J, with 14 bases between the two ends. CDR3 residues: CASMASGRTEAFF. The CDR3 DNA follows: TGTGCCAGCATGGCGAGCGGTCGGACTGAAGCTTTCTTT.

This clonotype was seen at least ten times. The chain recombines TRBV11-2 with TRBJ2-2; a weak D match, TRBD2 (5 bases). The V end lost 0 bases, the J end lost 3 bases, and 11 bases lay between the germline ends. Looked up from germline, CDR1 is SGHAT and CDR2 is FQNNGV. The CDR3 spans 16 residues. The CDR3 DNA reads TGTGCCAGCAGCTTAGAGTGGTCGAGGGACACCGGGGAGCTGTTTTTT. Protein: CASSLEWSRDTGELFF. The full variable domain, in which reference TRBV11-2 and TRBJ2-2 provide the parts outside the CDR3, is EAGVAQSPRYKIIEKRQSVAFWCNPISGHATLYWYQQILGQGPKLLIQFQNNGVVDDSQLPKDRFSAERLKGVDSTLKIQPAKLEDSAVYLCASSLEWSRDTGELFFGEGSRLTVL.

This clonotype has more than one count but fewer than ten. This rearrangement joins TRBV14 to TRBJ2-2; D possibly matches TRBD1 or TRBD2 (7 bases each). Germline V CDR1 and CDR2: SGHDN, FVKESK. Trimming took off 4 bases at V and 6 bases at J, with 18 bases between the two ends. This CDR3 contains 16 residues. CDR3 DNA sequence: TGTGCCAGCAGCCGCTCCCTGACAGGGAGGGCCGGGGAGCTGTTTTTT. Encoded protein: CASSRSLTGRAGELFF.

This sequence joins TRBV20-1 and TRBJ1-5; D is uncertain. The CDR3 extends over 14 amino acids. Trimming removed 3 bases at V and 2 bases at J, with 11 bases between. Germline V gene data show CDR1 as DFQATT and CDR2 as SNEGSKA (reference sequence). CDR3 amino acids: CSASPGLGNQPQHF. The CDR3 bases are TGCAGTGCTAGTCCGGGATTGGGCAATCAGCCCCAGCATTTT.

The chain employs TRBV20-1 and TRBJ2-7; 9 bases fit TRBD2. Germline V gene data show CDR1 as DFQATT and CDR2 as SNEGSKA (reference sequence). Trimming at V came to 4 bases and at J to 3 bases, leaving 7 bases not matched to a gene. This CDR3 is built from 14 residues. The CDR3 spells CSAKDWTSDYEQYF. CDR3 in DNA: TGCAGTGCTAAGGATTGGACTAGCGACTACGAGCAGTACTTC.

This clonotype was counted between two and nine times. This rearrangement joins TRBV20-1 to TRBJ2-1; 9 bases match TRBD2. The V and J ends lost 0 bases and 7 bases, in that order; junction bases with no gene match: 10. CDR1 and CDR2 from the germline V gene are DFQATT and SNEGSKA (reference sequence). This CDR3 comprises 16 residues. CDR3 residues: CSARDWGGRAGNEQFF. In nucleotides, the CDR3 is TGCAGTGCTAGAGATTGGGGCGGGAGGGCCGGGAATGAGCAGTTCTTC.